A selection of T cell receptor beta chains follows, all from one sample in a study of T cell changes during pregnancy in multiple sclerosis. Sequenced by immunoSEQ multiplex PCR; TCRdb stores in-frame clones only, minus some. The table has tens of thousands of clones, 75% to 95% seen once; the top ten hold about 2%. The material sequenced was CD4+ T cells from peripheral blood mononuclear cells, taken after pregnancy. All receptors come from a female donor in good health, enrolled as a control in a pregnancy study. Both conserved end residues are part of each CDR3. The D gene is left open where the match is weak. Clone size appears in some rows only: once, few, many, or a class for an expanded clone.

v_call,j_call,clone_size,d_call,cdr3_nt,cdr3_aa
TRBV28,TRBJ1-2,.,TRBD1,TGTGCCAGCAGTTTAAGGGGGCAGGACACCTTC,CASSLRGQDTF
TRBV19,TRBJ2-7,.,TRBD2,TGTGCCAGTAGTATAGCTAGCGGGAACGAGCAGTACTTC,CASSIASGNEQYF
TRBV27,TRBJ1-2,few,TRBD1,TGTGCCCAACCCTCCGGGACAGGTGATGGCTACACCTTC,CAQPSGTGDGYTF
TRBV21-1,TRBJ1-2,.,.,TGTGCCAGCAGCAAAGGACAAATTGGCTACACCTTC,CASSKGQIGYTF
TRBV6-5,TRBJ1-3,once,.,TGTGCCGCCCAGGGCAGGGGCATTTCTGGAAACACCATATATTTT,CAAQGRGISGNTIYF
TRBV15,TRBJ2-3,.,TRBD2,TGTGCCACCAGCACCCGCCGAACTAGCGGCACAGATACGCAGTATTTT,CATSTRRTSGTDTQYF
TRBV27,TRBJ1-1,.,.,TGTGCCAGCAGTTTGGCAACGACAGGAATGAACACTGAAGCTTTCTTT,CASSLATTGMNTEAFF
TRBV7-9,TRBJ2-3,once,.,TGTGCCAGCAGCCAGGGGCAAGATACGCAGTATTTT,CASSQGQDTQYF
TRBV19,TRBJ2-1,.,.,TGTGCCAGTATCGGGTTTCGGGGCAATGAGCAGTTCTTC,CASIGFRGNEQFF
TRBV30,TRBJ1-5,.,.,TGTGCCTGGAACGGAGGAGATCAGCCCCAGCATTTT,CAWNGGDQPQHF
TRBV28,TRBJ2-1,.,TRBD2,TGTGCCAGCAGTTTAGCGGGGGGTTCCGCGTACAATGAGCAGTTCTTC,CASSLAGGSAYNEQFF
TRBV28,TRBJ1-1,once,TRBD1,TGTGCCAGCAGGGACAGGGGGCACACTGAAGCTTTCTTT,CASRDRGHTEAFF
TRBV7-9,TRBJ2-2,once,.,TGTGCCAGCAGCCCGACTCGAAACACCGGGGAGCTGTTTTTT,CASSPTRNTGELFF
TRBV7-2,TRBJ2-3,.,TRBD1,TGTGCCAGCAGCTTTAGACAGGGCCCCACAGATACGCAGTATTTT,CASSFRQGPTDTQYF